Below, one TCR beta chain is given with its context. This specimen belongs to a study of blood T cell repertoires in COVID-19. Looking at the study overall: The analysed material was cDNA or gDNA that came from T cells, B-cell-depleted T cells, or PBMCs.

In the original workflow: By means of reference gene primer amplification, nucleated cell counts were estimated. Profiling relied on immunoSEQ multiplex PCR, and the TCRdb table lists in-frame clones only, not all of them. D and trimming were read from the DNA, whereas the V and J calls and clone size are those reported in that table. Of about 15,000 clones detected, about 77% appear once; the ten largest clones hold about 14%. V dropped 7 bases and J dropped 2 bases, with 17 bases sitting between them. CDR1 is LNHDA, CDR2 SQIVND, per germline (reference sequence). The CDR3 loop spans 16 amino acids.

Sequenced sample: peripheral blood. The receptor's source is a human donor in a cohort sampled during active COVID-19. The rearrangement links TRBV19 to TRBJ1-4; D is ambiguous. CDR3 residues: CASMLRSWMTNEKLFF. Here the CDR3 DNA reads TGTGCCAGTATGTTGAGGAGTTGGATGACTAATGAAAAACTGTTTTTT.